Listed here are 28 T cell receptor beta chains from one sample, sequenced in a study of T cells in Graves' hyperthyroidism and ophthalmopathy. There were TCR beta CDR3 regions amplified from RNA transcripts. A set of HTBI primers served as the primers for a first-round RT-PCR of the TCR CDR3. One entry per CDR3 protein results from TCRdb running MiXCR on the multiplex PCR reads. The data show hundreds of thousands of distinct CDR3 sequences, 45% seen once. The specimen sequenced was peripheral blood or thyroid tissue (not recorded which). The receptors originated from an adult man with Graves' disease, either hyperthyroidism or ophthalmopathy (not recorded which).

Concerning this clonotype: A read error may be the cause here, since a much bigger clone is one base away. The chain is built from TRBV7-8 and TRBJ2-7, with 8 bases lining up with TRBD2. Germline CDR1 SGHVS, CDR2 FQNEAQ. Trimming cost V 3 bases and J 8 bases; bases outside gene matches: 12. The CDR3 is 15 amino acids. CDR3 coding DNA: TGTGCCAGCAGCTTGGGGACTAGATCACTTGCCAAGCAGTACTTC. Residues: CASSLGTRSLAKQYF.

The chain has TRBV24-1 and TRBJ2-5, with D perhaps assigned TRBD1 or TRBD2 (5 bases each). Germline V gene lookup returns CDR1 KGHDR and CDR2 SFDVKD. The CDR3 spans 13 residues. The ends were cut back, 2 bases at V and 5 bases at J, with 8 bases in the middle. CDR3 sequence: CATSDYGAETQYF. CDR3 bases: TGTGCCACCAGTGATTACGGGGCTGAGACCCAGTACTTC.

The chain is built from TRBV20-1 and TRBJ2-5; 7 bases match TRBD2. In germline, CDR1 is DFQATT, CDR2 SNEGSKA (reference sequence). The V and J ends lost 5 bases and 0 bases, in that order; junction bases with no gene match: 24. CDR3 length: 20 residues. The CDR3 nucleotides are TGCAGTGCTGGGGGGGATCGAGTGGCGGGAGTCTCGGGGTACCAAGAGACCCAGTACTTC. Its translation is CSAGGDRVAGVSGYQETQYF.

This clonotype appeared a few times. The gene calls are TRBV19 and TRBJ2-7; D possibly corresponds to TRBD2 (6 bases). The CDR3 runs to 16 residues. Trimming took 3 bases from V and 0 from J, leaving 15 bases between them. Germline V CDR1 and CDR2: LNHDA, SQIVND (reference sequence). In nucleotides, the CDR3 is TGTGCCAGTAGTATCGGTCGTGGCGGGACCTCCTACGAGCAGTACTTC. This gives the protein CASSIGRGGTSYEQYF.

This clonotype was observed many times. The chain uses TRBV13 and TRBJ1-5, with D hard to call. V lost 4 bases to trimming and J lost 2 bases, with 9 bases between them. The CDR3 is 14 amino acids. Per germline, CDR1 PRHDT and CDR2 FYEKMQ (reference sequence). The CDR3 spells CASSSGLGNQPQHF. The CDR3, as DNA: TGTGCCAGCAGCTCGGGCCTCGGCAATCAGCCCCAGCATTTT.

CDR3 region: CASSYSQPSSGNTIYF. The CDR3 DNA reads as TGTGCCAGCAGTTACTCACAGCCCTCATCTGGAAACACCATATATTTT. J is TRBJ1-3 and V is TRBV7-8; no firm D call. From germline, CDR1 is SGHVS and CDR2 FQNEAQ. Trimming cost V 6 bases and J 1 base, with 16 bases left between them. The CDR3 length is 16 residues.

The CDR3 nucleotides read TGTGCCAGCAGCTTCGGCCTCATGAACACTGAAGCTTTCTTT. Amino acid sequence: CASSFGLMNTEAFF. V and J are TRBV7-2 and TRBJ1-1; D gene ambiguous. The germline CDR1 and CDR2 sequences are SGHTA and FQGNSA. Trimming took off 3 bases at V and 0 bases at J, with 8 bases between the two ends. This CDR3 has 14 amino acids.

As for this clonotype: This may arise from a read error, as a much more abundant clone is one base away. No conserved phenylalanine or tryptophan ends this CDR3, so it is likely a read error. The chain uses TRBV7-8 and TRBJ2-7, with a weak D call TRBD2 (5 bases). Germline V CDR1 and CDR2: SGHVS, FQNEAQ. The CDR3 has 15 residues. Trimming left V 4 bases short and J 0 bases short, with 13 bases between. The CDR3 nucleotides are TGTGCCAGCAGCTCCAGGACTGAGGCCTCCTACGAGCAGTACCTC. Translating it yields CASSSRTEASYEQYL.

Concerning this clonotype: The junction and the germline gene differ at one end; a read error may be behind it. This chain links TRBV29-1 with TRBJ1-6; 7 bases line up with TRBD1. The CDR3 loop spans 13 amino acids. Germline CDR1 reads SQVTM; CDR2 reads ANQGSEA. The CDR3 DNA reads TGCAGCGTCGGGGACAGACCTAATTCACCCCCCCACTTT. The encoded protein is CSVGDRPNSPPHF.

This chain uses TRBV2 with TRBJ2-7; possibly TRBD2 for D (6 bases). V was clipped by 3 bases and J by 0 bases, with 15 bases between them. The germline V gene encodes CDR1 SNHLY and CDR2 FYNNEI. There are 16 residues in the CDR3. In DNA, the CDR3 is TGTGCCAGCAGTGAGACTAGGGACCTAAGCTCCTACGAGCAGTACTTC. Translating gives CASSETRDLSSYEQYF. Using reference TRBV2 and TRBJ2-7 for the parts outside the CDR3, the full variable domain is EPEVTQTPSHQVTQMGQEVILRCVPISNHLYFYWYRQILGQKVEFLVSFYNNEISEKSEIFDDQFSVERPDGSNFTLKIRSTKLEDSAMYFCASSETRDLSSYEQYFGPGTRLTVT.

The V gene is TRBV20-1, the J gene TRBJ1-1, with TRBD1 as a possible D gene (6 bases). CDR1 DFQATT and CDR2 SNEGSKA come from the germline V gene (reference sequence). Trimming removed 6 bases from V and 4 bases from J, with 18 bases in between. The CDR3 spans 14 residues. The CDR3 DNA reads TGCAGTGCGCGGGGGGCGATAATGGTCACTGAAGCTTTCTTT. This translates into CSARGAIMVTEAFF.

The rearrangement uses TRBV19 and TRBJ2-5, with D possibly being TRBD1 or TRBD2 (5 bases each). CDR3 length: 14 amino acids. Germline values: CDR1 LNHDA, CDR2 SQIVND (reference sequence). CDR3 region: CASEPRGGQETQYF. The CDR3 nucleotides are TGTGCTAGTGAGCCCCGGGGCGGGCAAGAGACCCAGTACTTC.

Of note for this clonotype: Its ends do not fully match the called genes, so a read error is possible. The chain has TRBV11-2 and TRBJ1-2; D call uncertain. The CDR3 is 14 amino acids. CDR1 and CDR2 (germline): SGHAT, FQNNGV. CDR3 sequence reads: CASSYLDISLGYTF. CDR3 in DNA: TGCGCCAGCAGCTACCTTGACATCAGTCTTGGCTACACCTTC.

V gene TRBV5-1 combines with J gene TRBJ1-3; 8 nucleotides agree with TRBD1. From germline, CDR1 is SGHRS and CDR2 YFSETQ. V lost 0 bases and J lost 7; bases outside the gene matches: 3. The CDR3 is 14 amino acids. Here the CDR3 reads CASSLETGGNTIYF. The CDR3, as DNA: TGCGCCAGCAGCTTGGAAACAGGGGGGAACACCATATATTTT.

The sample holds a few counts of this clonotype. The rearrangement links TRBV2 to TRBJ2-5, with 7 bases fitting TRBD2. There are 16 residues in the CDR3. Germline trimming cut 5 bases from V and 2 bases from J; bases unmatched to any gene: 11. Per the germline V gene, CDR1 is SNHLY and CDR2 is FYNNEI. The CDR3 region has the DNA TGTGCCAGCAGTCGCTGGGGCGGGAGACAACAAGAGACCCAGTACTTC. This codes for CASSRWGGRQQETQYF.

The rearrangement joins TRBV9 to TRBJ2-3; D is unclear. CDR3 size: 14 residues. V was pared by 1 base and J by 1 base, with 7 bases between. Germline V gene sequence: CDR1 SGDLS, CDR2 YYNGEE. CDR3: CASSVSWGTDTQYF. DNA for the CDR3: TGTGCCAGCAGCGTATCGTGGGGCACAGATACGCAGTATTTT.

This clonotype has a count of ten or more. The chain employs TRBV24-1 and TRBJ1-2; D is unresolved. The V end was cut by 4 bases, the J end by 4 bases, with 6 bases between. Germline lookup yields CDR1 KGHDR and CDR2 SFDVKD. The CDR3 spans 12 residues. The CDR3 bases are TGTGCCACCAGTGACTACAGCTATGGCTACACCTTC. Translation gives CATSDYSYGYTF.

This clonotype was counted at least ten times. V and J are TRBV7-3 and TRBJ1-1; D gene ambiguous. The length of the CDR3 is 12 residues. Trimming cost V 2 bases and J 8 bases, with 9 bases left between them. In germline, CDR1 is SGHTA, CDR2 FQGTGA. CDR3 nucleotides: TGTGCCAGCAGCTTATCGGGAGGGGAAGCTTTCTTT. Encoded protein: CASSLSGGEAFF.

The V call is TRBV15, the J call TRBJ2-4, with D possibly matching TRBD2 (6 bases). Germline V gives CDR1 LNHNV, CDR2 YYDKDF (reference sequence). The V end lost 5 bases, the J end lost 6 bases, and 11 bases lay between the germline ends. The CDR3 is 13 residues long. CDR3 nucleotide sequence: TGTGCCACCAGCGAGGGACTCCTAAACATTCAGTACTTC. Encoded protein: CATSEGLLNIQYF. Based on the CDR3 plus reference TRBV15 and TRBJ2-4, the full variable domain is DAMVIQNPRYQVTQFGKPVTLSCSQTLNHNVMYWYQQKSSQAPKLLFHYYDKDFNNEADTPDNFQSRRPNTSFCFLDIRSPGLGDTAMYLCATSEGLLNIQYFGAGTRLSVL.

This clonotype was seen more than once but under ten times. The chain is built from TRBV7-6 and TRBJ1-2; TRBD1 matches at 10 bases. The ends lost 5 bases at V and 0 bases at J; junction bases unmatched: 12. Germline V CDR1 and CDR2: SGHVS, FNYEAQ. This CDR3 has 18 amino acids. The CDR3 reads CASSPRGDRGRANYGYTF. Written as DNA, the CDR3 is TGTGCCAGCAGCCCTAGGGGAGACAGGGGGCGGGCTAACTATGGCTACACCTTC. Filled out from reference TRBV7-6 and TRBJ1-2, the complete variable domain reads GAGVSQSPRYKVTKRGQDVALRCDPISGHVSLYWYRQALGQGPEFLTYFNYEAQQDKSGLPNDRFSAERPEGSISTLTIQRTEQRDSAMYRCASSPRGDRGRANYGYTFGSGTRLTVV.

The V call is TRBV7-8, the J call TRBJ1-2, with a tentative D call TRBD1 (6 bases). This CDR3 region has 14 residues. Germline CDR1 SGHVS, CDR2 FQNEAQ. The ends were cut back, 2 bases at V and 4 bases at J, with 11 bases in the middle. The CDR3 sequence is CASSLLGGRYGYTF. The CDR3, as DNA: TGTGCCAGCAGCTTACTGGGGGGCCGCTATGGCTACACCTTC.

The chain recombines TRBV20-1 with TRBJ2-7, with D possibly matching TRBD1 (6 bases). The CDR3 sequence is 13 residues long. V gave up 4 bases and J gave up 2 bases, with 12 bases separating them. Germline assignment: CDR1 DFQATT and CDR2 SNEGSKA (reference sequence). The CDR3 DNA reads TGCAGTGCTACCGGGGCAGGGGCCTACGAGCAGTACTTC. This codes for CSATGAGAYEQYF.

The chain is built from TRBV7-9 and TRBJ1-1; 8 bases agree with TRBD1. J gave up 2 bases and V 5 bases, and 7 bases lay outside the gene matches. Per the germline V gene, CDR1 is SEHNR and CDR2 is FQNEAQ (reference sequence). The CDR3 totals 15 residues. The CDR3 DNA sequence: TGTGCCAGCAGCCAAGGAGCAGGGGGCAACACTGAAGCTTTCTTT. Translating gives CASSQGAGGNTEAFF.

The chain links TRBV25-1 to TRBJ1-4; D gene uncertain. Germline lookup yields CDR1 MGHDK and CDR2 SYGVNS. V lost 1 base and J lost 6, with 9 bases in between. CDR3 length: 14 residues. Here the CDR3 DNA reads TGTGCCAGCAGTGAATCGGCGATTGATGAAAAACTGTTTTTT. Translation: CASSESAIDEKLFF.

The V and J genes are TRBV2 and TRBJ1-4, with D possibly TRBD1 on 5 matching bases. The V and J ends lost 7 bases and 3 bases respectively, with 9 bases between them. This CDR3 comprises 13 residues. Germline V lookup: CDR1 SNHLY, CDR2 FYNNEI. The CDR3 DNA is TGTGCCAGCATCGAGACAGCTAATGAAAAACTGTTTTTT. It codes for CASIETANEKLFF. The full variable domain, its missing parts supplied by reference TRBV2 and TRBJ1-4, is EPEVTQTPSHQVTQMGQEVILRCVPISNHLYFYWYRQILGQKVEFLVSFYNNEISEKSEIFDDQFSVERPDGSNFTLKIRSTKLEDSAMYFCASIETANEKLFFGSGTQLSVL.

This clonotype was picked up many times. The junction shows a germline mismatch at one end, possibly a read error. This sequence joins TRBV10-3 and TRBJ1-1; D unclear. CDR3 length: 12 amino acids. The germline V gene encodes CDR1 ENHRY and CDR2 SYGVKD. In DNA form, the CDR3 reads TGTGCCAGCAGTGTGGAGAACACTGAAGCTTTCTTT. Encoded protein: CASSVENTEAFF.

This sequence joins TRBV9 and TRBJ1-6; D is perhaps TRBD1 (5 bases). Germline values: CDR1 SGDLS, CDR2 YYNGEE. Trimming left V 4 bases short and J 11 bases short, with 22 bases between. The CDR3 runs 16 residues. The CDR3 region is CASSQDQAPGRTPLHF. CDR3 DNA: TGTGCCAGCAGCCAAGATCAGGCACCGGGGCGGACACCCCTCCACTTT.

This chain joins TRBV19 and TRBJ2-7; TRBD1 agrees at 12 bases. This CDR3 region has 15 residues. Germline-derived CDR1 and CDR2 are LNHDA and SQIVND (reference sequence). V was clipped by 3 bases and J by 4 bases; unmatched bases: 4. In DNA, the CDR3 is TGTGCCAGTAGTATTTCGGGACAGGGGGCTTACGAGCAGTACTTC. This sequence encodes CASSISGQGAYEQYF.